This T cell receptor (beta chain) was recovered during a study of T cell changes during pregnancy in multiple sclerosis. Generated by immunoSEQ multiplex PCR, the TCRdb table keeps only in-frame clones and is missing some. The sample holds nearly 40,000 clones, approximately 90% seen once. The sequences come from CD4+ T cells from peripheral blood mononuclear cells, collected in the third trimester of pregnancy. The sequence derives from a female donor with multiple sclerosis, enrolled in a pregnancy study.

CDR3 residues: CASSEGEPAGGPETQYF. The CDR3 DNA reads as TGTGCCAGCAGCGAGGGAGAACCAGCGGGAGGGCCGGAGACCCAGTACTTC. This chain links TRBV9 with TRBJ2-5; 10 nucleotides line up with TRBD2. This CDR3 spans 17 amino acids. Trimming at V came to 3 bases and at J to 5 bases, leaving 13 bases not matched to a gene. Germline CDR1 is SGDLS and CDR2 is YYNGEE.